The text below deals with one T cell receptor (beta chain). The sample holds a few counts of this clone. It has no known antigen specificity. Base qualities are missing; no much larger clone stands one base away. From the germline V gene, CDR1 is SGHRS and CDR2 is YFSETQ. From the cysteine up to the phenylalanine, the CDR3 has a length of 21 residues. Only the CDR3 region is kept as DNA, spanning 63 bases read in frame from base 1. Germline trimming: 2 bases from V, 2 bases from J; junction bases outside gene matches: 19. The record originates from a study of beta chain features in type 1 diabetes (dated by TCRdb to the late 2010s). Regarding the study in general: No differences in mean age, gender distribution, total cell number or subset yield were found between patients and healthy donors. A total of roughly 99,000,000 sorted cells were examined across all samples, and the number of cells per subset was strongly correlated with RNA yield. In the study, TCRB repertoires of sorted circulating CD4+ T cell subsets from recently diagnosed type 1 diabetes patients were compared with those of matched healthy donors. Regulatory and stem cell-like memory subsets were isolated from only 8 patients and about 8 healthy donors, whereas naive and central memory subsets came from all 30 or so donors.

The High Capacity cDNA Reverse Transcription Kit was used to reverse transcribe all of the isolated RNA, meaning that expressed TCRB transcripts were what got sequenced. Naive, central memory and regulatory T cell samples underwent deep immunoSEQ sequencing, averaging about 3.57 million total reads per sample. Sorted cells were lysed in RLT buffer, and RNA was extracted using DNase-treated RNeasy Micro or Mini kits according to cell number. To prevent cross-contamination, each cell subset was processed individually, whereas patient and healthy donor samples were processed jointly. The immunoSEQ multiplex PCR was used to amplify TCRB sequences from cDNA, yielding 87-bp fragments that span the CDR3 region. The amplicons were sequenced using the Illumina HiSeq platform. As for the authors' bioinformatics: Synthetic template baselines were used to correct PCR bias computationally, reads within Hamming distance 2 were collapsed, and singletons that could not be merged were discarded. Reads were aligned to IMGT to assign V, D and J genes, CDR3 length, and insertions or deletions at six rearrangement sites. Within each subset, clonotype counts were normalized to sorted cell number, after which true diversity and Gini coefficients were computed with the tcR R package. The overlap coefficient, calculated on TCRB nucleotide sequences, was used to measure repertoire sharing. As a proxy for the pre-selection repertoire, out-of-frame TCRB sequences from naive cells were analyzed. TCRdb obtained this table from immuneACCESS and retained in-frame rearrangements with V and J assigned. These tables miss some clones; where compared with another copy, unresolved V genes account for less than half of the shortfall, and the remainder is unexplained. V and J calls and clone size come straight from that table; D and trimming were deduced from the DNA. This sample gives some 900,000 clones in total; about 17% of them show up just once. The ten largest make up about 0.02% of the sample.

Overall results and qualifications from the work: Sequencing cDNA rather than genomic DNA could over-represent highly expressing activated cells, although activation and CD3 levels did not differ between groups. Naive, central memory and regulatory TCRB repertoires appeared more similar among patients than among healthy donors. At VDJ recombination sites, patients with type 1 diabetes made fewer insertions and deleted more nucleotides, a pattern implying thymic rearrangement abnormalities. PCR may preferentially amplify shorter templates, but because patient and control samples were amplified and corrected together, any resulting skew would affect both groups equally. Because the HLA sub-analyses included only small numbers of individuals, any influence of HLA type on TCRB rearrangement was left unresolved. Type 1 diabetes patients showed a moderate but significant shortening of TCRB CDR3 length in all four CD4+ subsets.

Each donor gave one peripheral blood draw, averaging roughly 120 mL, which was collected into heparinised tubes. Naive, central memory, regulatory and stem cell-like memory CD4+ T cells were sorted on a BD FACSAria II using a panel including CD45RO, CCR7, CD25, CD127, CD95 and CD27. A purity above 98% was achieved for all sorted populations. PBMCs were separated immediately by Lymphoprep density gradient centrifugation and were stained directly, without being cultured. To minimize batch effects, samples were stained and sorted in pairs, one healthy donor with one patient per experiment. The sequence joins TRBV5-1 to TRBJ2-6, and TRBD1 aligns with 7 junction nucleotides. Sequenced: naive CD4+ T cells from blood. The cell subset or site label here, explained by the study, means: true naive CD4+ T cells. The clonotype originates from a woman younger than 30 in good health. In nucleotides, the sequence is TGCGCCAGCAGCTTCCGACATACCCTGGGACAGTTAAGGACTGGGGCCAACGTCCTGACTTTC. This encodes CASSFRHTLGQLRTGANVLTF.